These T cell receptor beta chains were read from a single sample in a study of cytomegalovirus exposure and HLA in healthy donors. Measured with immunoSEQ multiplex PCR; TCRdb has only the in-frame clones, and not every one. The profile shows fewer than 200,000 clones, approximately 73% of them singletons. Sequencing used PBMCs. The receptors shown here come from a man between 45 and 60 years old in good health and CMV-seronegative. CDR3s include the opening cysteine and the closing phenylalanine or tryptophan. The order of the fields is V gene, CDR3 protein.

TRBV6-5,CASSYSLGQLYGYTF
TRBV6-1,CASSRQGLADEAFF
TRBV6-5,CASSYGGSGQPQHF
TRBV13,CASSYSQGKNGYTF
TRBV29-1,CSVEQQQNTEAFF
TRBV7-9,CASSFGQGSNGYTF
TRBV19,CASISQGGEQYF
TRBV2,CASSFRLPGGASTDTQYF
TRBV5-1,CASSLEGTGRSGYTF
TRBV6-1,CTSRETGERIGELFF
TRBV2,CASSALTGSYNSPLHF
TRBV19,CASRDTGVNQPQHF